These 15 T cell receptor beta chains were all obtained from the same sample, sequenced in a study of cytomegalovirus exposure and HLA in healthy donors. The PCR was carried out with 60 Vbeta primers and 13 Jbeta primers. Profiling relied on immunoSEQ multiplex PCR, and the TCRdb table lists in-frame clones only, not all of them. This sample has approximately 120,000 clones; 75% to 80% occur once, and the top ten carry more than 3%. The sample was PBMCs. The source is a man in his forties or fifties in good health and CMV-seronegative.

This clone was counted a single time. The chain is built from TRBV7-2 and TRBJ2-5, with D tentatively TRBD2 (7 bases). Trimming took off 3 bases at V and 5 bases at J, with 16 bases between the two ends. This CDR3 spans 15 amino acids. Germline V gene data show CDR1 as SGHTA and CDR2 as FQGNSA. Written as DNA, the CDR3 is TGTGCCAGCAGCTTTGGTACGGGGGGCCTGGAGACCCAGTACTTC. Translating it yields CASSFGTGGLETQYF.

The chain links TRBV2 to TRBJ1-1; 11 bases align to TRBD1. This CDR3 has 15 amino acids. CDR1 is SNHLY and CDR2 is FYNNEI in the germline V gene. The trim removed 6 bases at V and 0 bases at J, leaving 3 bases unmatched. CDR3 amino acids: CASRDRGRMNTEAFF. The CDR3 DNA follows: TGTGCCAGCAGGGACAGGGGGCGAATGAACACTGAAGCTTTCTTT.

The V call is TRBV6-6, the J call TRBJ1-1; 8 positions match TRBD1. The trim removed 6 bases at V and 4 bases at J, leaving 4 bases unmatched. CDR3 size: 13 residues. Germline V gives CDR1 MNHNY, CDR2 SVGAGI (reference sequence). The CDR3 sequence is CASRYTGGTEAFF. In DNA form, the CDR3 reads TGTGCCAGCAGGTATACAGGGGGCACTGAAGCTTTCTTT.

This chain uses TRBV7-3 with TRBJ2-7, with TRBD1 as a possible D gene (7 bases). The V gene's germline CDR1 is SGHTA and CDR2 FQGTGA. The CDR3 extends over 13 amino acids. The ends were cut back, 3 bases at V and 4 bases at J, with 10 bases in the middle. CDR3 DNA: TGTGCCAGCAGCTTCGCAGGGGGGTACGAGCAGTACTTC. Protein product: CASSFAGGYEQYF.

This chain links TRBV5-6 with TRBJ1-4; possibly TRBD1 for D (6 bases). V was cut by 1 base and J by 5 bases, with 12 bases left in between. The CDR3 has 15 amino acids. Germline CDR1 and CDR2: SGHDT and YYEEEE. CDR3 loop: CASSLNRGGNEKLFF. The CDR3 DNA follows: TGTGCCAGCAGCTTGAATCGGGGGGGCAATGAAAAACTGTTTTTT.

V usage is TRBV5-6 and J usage is TRBJ1-5; TRBD1 matches at 7 bases. This CDR3 has 15 residues. CDR1 is SGHDT and CDR2 is YYEEEE in the germline V gene. V shed 0 bases and J 6 bases; nucleotides not matched to a gene: 6. CDR3 sequence reads: CASSLGQGVGQPQHF. The DNA for the CDR3 is TGTGCCAGCAGCTTGGGTCAGGGGGTAGGTCAGCCCCAGCATTTT.

The V and J genes are TRBV7-2 and TRBJ2-5; TRBD1 aligns across 7 bases. CDR1 is SGHTA, CDR2 FQGNSA, per germline. The CDR3 runs to 14 residues. After removal of 1 base from V and 4 bases from J, the junction contained 3 bases not matched to a gene. The CDR3 sequence is CASSLEGDRETQYF. The CDR3 DNA is TGTGCCAGCAGCTTAGAAGGGGACAGAGAGACCCAGTACTTC.

This clone was recorded a few times. This chain joins TRBV7-2 and TRBJ1-2, with 8 bases aligning to TRBD1. Per the germline V gene, CDR1 is SGHTA and CDR2 is FQGNSA. This CDR3 contains 14 residues. Trimming at V came to 4 bases and at J to 4 bases, leaving 5 bases not matched to a gene. The CDR3 bases are TGTGCCAGCAGCTCACCAGACAGGGGCTATGGCTACACCTTC. This encodes CASSSPDRGYGYTF.

This clone was picked up a small number of times. The CDR3 region is CSAPTDTQYF. As DNA, the CDR3 is TGCAGTGCCCCAACAGATACGCAGTATTTT. The gene calls are TRBV20-1 and TRBJ2-3, with no clear D. Germline loops: CDR1 DFQATT, CDR2 SNEGSKA (reference sequence). There are 10 residues in the CDR3. V lost 6 bases, J lost 3 bases, and 4 bases lay in between.

About this clone: This specimen includes other DNA sequences encoding the same CDR3. V usage is TRBV7-2 and J usage is TRBJ1-3; 8 nucleotides agree with TRBD1. The V segment lost 5 bases and the J segment 3 bases; nucleotides outside the gene matches: 6. Germline V gives CDR1 SGHTA, CDR2 FQGNSA. The CDR3 totals 15 residues. The CDR3 coding sequence is TGTGCCAGCAGCCCAGGACAGGGTGGTGGAAACACCATATATTTT. Its translation: CASSPGQGGGNTIYF.

The chain joins TRBV7-2 to TRBJ1-4; no firm D call. Germline CDR1 SGHTA, CDR2 FQGNSA. The CDR3 runs 11 residues. Trimming took 7 bases from V and 9 from J, leaving 9 bases between them. The CDR3 DNA reads as TGTGCCAGCACCGACACAAAAAAACTGTTTTTT. Protein sequence: CASTDTKKLFF.

This chain joins TRBV28 and TRBJ1-1, with D tentatively TRBD1 (5 bases). Deletions cut 8 bases from V and 0 bases from J, with 22 bases between. This CDR3 contains 17 residues. CDR1 and CDR2 (germline): MDHEN, SYDVKM. CDR3 residues: CASDLYSQGRLNTEAFF. As DNA, the CDR3 is TGTGCCAGCGACTTATATAGTCAGGGCCGATTGAACACTGAAGCTTTCTTT.

The rearrangement joins TRBV4-3 to TRBJ1-2; 7 nucleotides align to TRBD1. Unmatched junction bases numbered 5, after V lost 7 bases and J lost 0 bases. There are 14 residues in the CDR3. Germline values: CDR1 LGHNA, CDR2 YSLEER. The CDR3 sequence is CASNWDRSNYGYTF. CDR3 bases: TGCGCCAGCAACTGGGACAGATCTAACTATGGCTACACCTTC.

This clone was seen only once. The chain has TRBV7-3 and TRBJ2-1; 8 nucleotides line up with TRBD1. Per the germline V gene, CDR1 is SGHTA and CDR2 is FQGTGA. V shed 5 bases, J shed 4 bases, and the junction held 4 bases outside the gene matches. The CDR3 has 14 amino acids. As DNA, the CDR3 is TGTGCCAGCAGCCTCCAGGGGGCGTACAATGAGCAGTTCTTC. It is translated as CASSLQGAYNEQFF. Together with reference TRBV7-3 and TRBJ2-1, the CDR3 gives the full variable domain: GAGVSQTPSNKVTEKGKYVELRCDPISGHTALYWYRQSLGQGPEFLIYFQGTGAADDSGLPNDRFFAVRPEGSVSTLKIQRTERGDSAVYLCASSLQGAYNEQFFGPGTRLTVL.

The chain couples TRBV29-1 to TRBJ2-2; D gene uncertain. Trimming stripped 1 base from V and 0 bases from J, with 6 bases between. The CDR3 runs to 14 residues. Germline V gene sequence: CDR1 SQVTM, CDR2 ANQGSEA. CDR3 amino acids: CSVEGQSNTGELFF. The CDR3 DNA reads TGCAGCGTTGAAGGACAATCGAACACCGGGGAGCTGTTTTTT.